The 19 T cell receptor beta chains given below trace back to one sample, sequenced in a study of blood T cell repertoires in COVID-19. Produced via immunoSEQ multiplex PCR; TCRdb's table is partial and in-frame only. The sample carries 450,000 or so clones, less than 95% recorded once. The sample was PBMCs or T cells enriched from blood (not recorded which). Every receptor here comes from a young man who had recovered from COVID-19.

DNA for the CDR3: TGTGCCTGGAGTGTACTGTCCAGGGGGCGAGATACGCAGTATTTT. Its protein product is CAWSVLSRGRDTQYF. V and J are TRBV30 and TRBJ2-3, with TRBD1 matching 8 bases. The CDR3 consists of 15 residues. Germline values: CDR1 GTSNPN, CDR2 SVGIG (reference sequence). V lost 0 bases and J lost 5; bases outside the gene matches: 7.

In nucleotides, the CDR3 is TGTGCCTGGAACAGGGTAGATGGAAACACCATATATTTT. Amino acids: CAWNRVDGNTIYF. The rearrangement joins TRBV30 to TRBJ1-3, with D possibly matching TRBD1 (6 bases). The CDR3 totals 13 residues. Germline V gives CDR1 GTSNPN, CDR2 SVGIG (reference sequence). With 4 bases removed from V and 3 bases from J, the gap between germline ends came to 10 bases.

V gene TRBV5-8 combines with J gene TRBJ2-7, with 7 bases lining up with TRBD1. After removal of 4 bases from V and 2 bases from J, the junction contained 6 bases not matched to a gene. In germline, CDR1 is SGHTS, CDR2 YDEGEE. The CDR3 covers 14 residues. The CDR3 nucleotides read TGTGCCAGCAGCGTAGGACAGGCCACCTACGAGCAGTACTTC. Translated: CASSVGQATYEQYF.

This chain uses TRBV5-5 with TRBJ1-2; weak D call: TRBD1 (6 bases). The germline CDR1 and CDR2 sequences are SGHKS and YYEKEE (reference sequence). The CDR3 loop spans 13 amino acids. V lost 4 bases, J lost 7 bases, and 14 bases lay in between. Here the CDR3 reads CASSLTGQSGYTF. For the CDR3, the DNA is TGTGCCAGCAGCCTAACAGGGCAGTCTGGCTACACCTTC. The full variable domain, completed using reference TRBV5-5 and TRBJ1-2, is DAGVTQSPTHLIKTRGQQVTLRCSPISGHKSVSWYQQVLGQGPQFIFQYYEKEERGRGNFPDRFSARQFPNYSSELNVNALLLGDSALYLCASSLTGQSGYTFGSGTRLTVV.

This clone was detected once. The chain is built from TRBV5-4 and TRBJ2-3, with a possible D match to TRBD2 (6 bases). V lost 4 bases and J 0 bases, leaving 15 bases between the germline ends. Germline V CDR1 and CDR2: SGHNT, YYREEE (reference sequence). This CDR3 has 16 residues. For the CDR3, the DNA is TGTGCCAGCAGCCCTGGACTGGGGACTAGCACAGATACGCAGTATTTT. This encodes CASSPGLGTSTDTQYF. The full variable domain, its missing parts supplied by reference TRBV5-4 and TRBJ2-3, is ETGVTQSPTHLIKTRGQQVTLRCSSQSGHNTVSWYQQALGQGPQFIFQYYREEENGRGNFPPRFSGLQFPNYSSELNVNALELDDSALYLCASSPGLGTSTDTQYFGPGTRLTVL.

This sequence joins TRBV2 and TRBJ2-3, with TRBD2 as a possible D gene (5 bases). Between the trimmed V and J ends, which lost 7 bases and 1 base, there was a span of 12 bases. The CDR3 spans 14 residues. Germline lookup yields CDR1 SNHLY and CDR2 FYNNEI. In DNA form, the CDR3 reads TGTGCCAGCACCCTAGCTCACCGCACAGATACGCAGTATTTT. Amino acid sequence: CASTLAHRTDTQYF.

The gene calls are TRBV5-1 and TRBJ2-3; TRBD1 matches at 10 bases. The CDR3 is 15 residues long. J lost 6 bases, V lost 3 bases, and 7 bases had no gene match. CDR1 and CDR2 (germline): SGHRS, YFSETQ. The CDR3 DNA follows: TGCGCCAGCAGCTCGGGGACAGGGGTTCTGGATACGCAGTATTTT. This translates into CASSSGTGVLDTQYF.

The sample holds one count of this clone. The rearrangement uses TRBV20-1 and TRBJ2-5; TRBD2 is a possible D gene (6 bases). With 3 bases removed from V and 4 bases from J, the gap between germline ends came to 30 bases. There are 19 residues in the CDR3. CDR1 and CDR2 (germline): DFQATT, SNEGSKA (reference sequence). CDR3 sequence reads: CSASSIVRDSAYAGETQYF. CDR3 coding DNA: TGCAGTGCTAGTTCCATTGTGCGGGACTCGGCTTACGCCGGAGAGACCCAGTACTTC.

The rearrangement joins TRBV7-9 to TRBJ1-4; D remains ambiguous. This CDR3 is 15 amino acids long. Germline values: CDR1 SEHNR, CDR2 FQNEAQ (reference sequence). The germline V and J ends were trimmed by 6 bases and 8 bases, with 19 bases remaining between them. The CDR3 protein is CASSLGLPGSEKLFF. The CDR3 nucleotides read TGTGCCAGCAGTCTAGGACTACCCGGGAGCGAAAAACTGTTTTTT. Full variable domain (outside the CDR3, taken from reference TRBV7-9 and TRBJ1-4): DTGVSQNPRHKITKRGQNVTFRCDPISEHNRLYWYRQTLGQGPEFLTYFQNEAQLEKSRLLSDRFSAERPKGSFSTLEIQRTEQGDSAMYLCASSLGLPGSEKLFFGSGTQLSVL.

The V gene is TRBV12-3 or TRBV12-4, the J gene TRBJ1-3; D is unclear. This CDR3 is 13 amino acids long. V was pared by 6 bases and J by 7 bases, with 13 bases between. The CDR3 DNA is TGTGCCAGCAGCCCCGGCAACGGGAACACCATATATTTT. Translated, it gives CASSPGNGNTIYF.

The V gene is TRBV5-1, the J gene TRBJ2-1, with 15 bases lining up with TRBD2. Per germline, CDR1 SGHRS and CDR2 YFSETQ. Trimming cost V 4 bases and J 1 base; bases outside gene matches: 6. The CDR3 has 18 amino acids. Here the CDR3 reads CASSGGGTSGGSYNEQFF. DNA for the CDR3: TGCGCCAGCAGCGGCGGAGGGACTAGCGGGGGGTCCTACAATGAGCAGTTCTTC.

The DNA of the CDR3 is TGCAGCGTCTCGACAGGGGGCGATGGCTACACCTTC. The encoded protein is CSVSTGGDGYTF. V usage is TRBV29-1 and J usage is TRBJ1-2; the match to TRBD1 covers 10 bases. This CDR3 region has 12 residues. Germline-derived CDR1 and CDR2 are SQVTM and ANQGSEA. V dropped 6 bases and J dropped 6; count of bases not matched to a gene: 4. Looking up the rest from reference TRBV29-1 and TRBJ1-2 gives the full variable domain: SAVISQKPSRDICQRGTSLTIQCQVDSQVTMMFWYRQQPGQSLTLIATANQGSEATYESGFVIDKFPISRPNLTFSTLTVSNMSPEDSSIYLCSVSTGGDGYTFGSGTRLTVV.

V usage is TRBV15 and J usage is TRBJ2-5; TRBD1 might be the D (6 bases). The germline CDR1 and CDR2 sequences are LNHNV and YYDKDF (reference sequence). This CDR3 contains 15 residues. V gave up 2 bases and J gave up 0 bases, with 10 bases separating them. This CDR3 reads CATSRTTGYQETQYF. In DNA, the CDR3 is TGTGCCACCAGCAGAACTACAGGGTACCAAGAGACCCAGTACTTC.

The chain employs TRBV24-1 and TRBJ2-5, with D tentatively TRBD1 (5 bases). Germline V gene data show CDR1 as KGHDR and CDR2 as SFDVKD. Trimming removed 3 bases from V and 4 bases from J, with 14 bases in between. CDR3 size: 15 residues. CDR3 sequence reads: CATSDQNRQRETQYF. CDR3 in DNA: TGTGCCACCAGTGATCAAAATCGACAGAGAGAGACCCAGTACTTC.

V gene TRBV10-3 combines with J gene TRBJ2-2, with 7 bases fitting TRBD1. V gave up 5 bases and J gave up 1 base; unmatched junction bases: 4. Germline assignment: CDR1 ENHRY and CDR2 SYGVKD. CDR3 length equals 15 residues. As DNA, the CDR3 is TGTGCCATCAGTCCCCGGACAGGGAACACCGGGGAGCTGTTTTTT. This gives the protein CAISPRTGNTGELFF.

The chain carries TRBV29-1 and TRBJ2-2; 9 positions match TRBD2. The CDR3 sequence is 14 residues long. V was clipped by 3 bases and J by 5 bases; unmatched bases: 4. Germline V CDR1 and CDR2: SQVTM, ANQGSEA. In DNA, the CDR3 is TGCAGCGTTGAGAGGGCGGGAGGGACCGGGGAGCTGTTTTTT. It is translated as CSVERAGGTGELFF.

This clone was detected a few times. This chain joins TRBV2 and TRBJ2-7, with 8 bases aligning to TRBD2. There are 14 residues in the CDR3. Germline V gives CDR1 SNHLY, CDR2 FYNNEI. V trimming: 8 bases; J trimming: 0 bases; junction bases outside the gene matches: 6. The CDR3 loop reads CASHERGISYEQYF. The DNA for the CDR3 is TGTGCCAGCCACGAGCGGGGGATCTCCTACGAGCAGTACTTC.

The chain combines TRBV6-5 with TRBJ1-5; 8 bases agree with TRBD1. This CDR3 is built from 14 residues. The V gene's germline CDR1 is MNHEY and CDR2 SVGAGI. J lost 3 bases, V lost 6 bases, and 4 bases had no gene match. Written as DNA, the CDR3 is TGTGCCAGCAGAGACAGGGGATTCAATCAGCCCCAGCATTTT. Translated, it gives CASRDRGFNQPQHF.

CDR3 region: CASSHRAGGTEAFF. The CDR3 DNA follows: TGTGCCAGCAGCCACCGGGCAGGGGGCACTGAAGCTTTCTTT. V gene TRBV7-8 combines with J gene TRBJ1-1; 7 positions match TRBD1. The length of the CDR3 is 14 residues. Trimming took 5 bases from V and 4 from J; bases not matched to a gene: 7. The germline V gene has CDR1 SGHVS and CDR2 FQNEAQ.